This TCR beta chain stems from a study of human T cells and chemical hapten exposure. Study as a whole: Variation in per-sample TCR yields came mainly from small pooled library volume differences.

The germline V gene encodes CDR1 LGHDT and CDR2 YNNKEL (reference sequence). This CDR3 is 14 amino acids long. The V gene lost 3 bases and the J gene lost 6 bases, with 14 bases spanning the gap. Time point denoted: patch test 2, 6 weeks after DPC sensitization. Stated treatment: therapeutic diphenylcyclopropenone sensitization with weekly scalp DPC. Each CDR3 protein is one row after TCRdb ran MiXCR on the RACE reads. The top ten hold over 5.5% of the sample, which has 360,000 or so distinct CDR3 sequences, about 6.9% seen once. This sequence was found in a woman younger than 30 with alopecia areata. Some clones in this sample may be carry-over from other donors' samples. The rearrangement uses TRBV3-1 and TRBJ1-2, with D possibly matching TRBD1 (6 bases). The sample here was whole blood, taken in connection with sensitization to the hapten diphenylcyclopropenone (DPC). Here the CDR3 reads CASSHKDRWDGYTF. Here the CDR3 DNA reads TGTGCCAGCAGCCACAAGGACAGATGGGATGGCTACACCTTC.